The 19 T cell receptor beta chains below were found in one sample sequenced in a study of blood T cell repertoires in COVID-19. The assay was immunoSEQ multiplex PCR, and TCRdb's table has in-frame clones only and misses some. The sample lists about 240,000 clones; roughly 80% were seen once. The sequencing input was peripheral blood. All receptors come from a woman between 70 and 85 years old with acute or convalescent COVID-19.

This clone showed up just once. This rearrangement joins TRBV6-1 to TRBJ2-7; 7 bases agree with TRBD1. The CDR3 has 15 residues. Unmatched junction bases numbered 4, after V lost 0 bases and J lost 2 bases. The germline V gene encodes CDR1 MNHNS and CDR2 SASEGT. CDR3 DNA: TGTGCCAGCAGTGAAGCGACAGGGACACCCTACGAGCAGTACTTC. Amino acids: CASSEATGTPYEQYF.

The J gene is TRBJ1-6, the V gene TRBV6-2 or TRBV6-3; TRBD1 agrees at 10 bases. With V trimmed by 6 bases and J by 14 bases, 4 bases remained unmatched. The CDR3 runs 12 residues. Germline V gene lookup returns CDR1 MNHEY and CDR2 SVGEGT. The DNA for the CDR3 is TGTGCCAGCAGCTGGGACAGGGGCTCCCTCCACTTT. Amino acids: CASSWDRGSLHF.

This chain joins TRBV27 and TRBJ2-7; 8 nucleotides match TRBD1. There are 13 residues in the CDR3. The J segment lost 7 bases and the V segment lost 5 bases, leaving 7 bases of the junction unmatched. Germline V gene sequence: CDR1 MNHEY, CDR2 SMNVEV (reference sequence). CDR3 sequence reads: CASSPTGAGEQYF. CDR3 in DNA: TGTGCCAGCAGTCCGACAGGGGCGGGGGAGCAGTACTTC.

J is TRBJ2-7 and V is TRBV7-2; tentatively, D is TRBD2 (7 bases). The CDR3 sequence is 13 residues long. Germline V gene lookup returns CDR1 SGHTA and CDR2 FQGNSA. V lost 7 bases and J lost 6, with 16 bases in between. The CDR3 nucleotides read TGTGCCAGCACCGTGGGAGGGGGGCTCGAGCAGTACTTC. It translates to CASTVGGGLEQYF.

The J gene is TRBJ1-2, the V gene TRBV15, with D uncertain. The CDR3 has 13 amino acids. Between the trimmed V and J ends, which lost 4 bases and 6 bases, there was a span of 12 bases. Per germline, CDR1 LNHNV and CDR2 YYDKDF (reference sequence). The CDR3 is CATSKPEGHGYTF. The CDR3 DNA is TGTGCCACCAGCAAACCAGAGGGTCATGGCTACACCTTC. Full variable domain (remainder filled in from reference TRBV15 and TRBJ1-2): DAMVIQNPRYQVTQFGKPVTLSCSQTLNHNVMYWYQQKSSQAPKLLFHYYDKDFNNEADTPDNFQSRRPNTSFCFLDIRSPGLGDTAMYLCATSKPEGHGYTFGSGTRLTVV.

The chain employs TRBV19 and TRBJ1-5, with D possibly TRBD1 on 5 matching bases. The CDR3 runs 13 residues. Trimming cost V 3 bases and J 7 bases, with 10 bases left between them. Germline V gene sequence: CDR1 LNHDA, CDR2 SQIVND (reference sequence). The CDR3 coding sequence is TGTGCCAGTAGTATGTGGGAGGGGCAGCCCCAGCATTTT. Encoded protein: CASSMWEGQPQHF.

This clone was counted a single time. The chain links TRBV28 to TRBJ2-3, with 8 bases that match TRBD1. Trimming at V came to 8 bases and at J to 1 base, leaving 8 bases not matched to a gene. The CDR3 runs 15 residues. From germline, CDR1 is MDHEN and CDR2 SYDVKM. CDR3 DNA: TGTGCCAGCCGACGGCCGGGACAGGGCACAGATACGCAGTATTTT. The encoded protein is CASRRPGQGTDTQYF.

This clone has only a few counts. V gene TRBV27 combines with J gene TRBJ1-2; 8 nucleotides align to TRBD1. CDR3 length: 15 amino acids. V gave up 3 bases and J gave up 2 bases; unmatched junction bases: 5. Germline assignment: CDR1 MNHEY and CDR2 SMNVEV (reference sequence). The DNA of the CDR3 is TGTGCCAGCAGTTTTCTGGCAGGGGGCAACTATGGCTACACCTTC. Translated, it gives CASSFLAGGNYGYTF.

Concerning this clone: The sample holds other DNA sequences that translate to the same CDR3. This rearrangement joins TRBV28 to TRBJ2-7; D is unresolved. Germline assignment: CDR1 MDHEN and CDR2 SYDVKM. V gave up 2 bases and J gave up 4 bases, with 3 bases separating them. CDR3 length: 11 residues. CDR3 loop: CASSLRYEQYF. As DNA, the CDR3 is TGTGCCAGCAGTTTACGTTACGAGCAGTACTTC.

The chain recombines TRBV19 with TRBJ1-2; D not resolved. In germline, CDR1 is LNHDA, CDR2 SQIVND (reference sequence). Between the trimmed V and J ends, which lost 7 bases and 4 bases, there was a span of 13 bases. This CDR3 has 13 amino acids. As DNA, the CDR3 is TGTGCCAGTAATCACCGTCCCAGCTATGGCTACACCTTC. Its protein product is CASNHRPSYGYTF.

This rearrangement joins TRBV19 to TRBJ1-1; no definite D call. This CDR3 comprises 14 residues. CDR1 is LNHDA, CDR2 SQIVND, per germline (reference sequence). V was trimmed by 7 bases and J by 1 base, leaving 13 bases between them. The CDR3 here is CASMTSPGNTEAFF. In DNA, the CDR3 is TGTGCCAGTATGACTAGTCCAGGGAACACTGAAGCTTTCTTT.

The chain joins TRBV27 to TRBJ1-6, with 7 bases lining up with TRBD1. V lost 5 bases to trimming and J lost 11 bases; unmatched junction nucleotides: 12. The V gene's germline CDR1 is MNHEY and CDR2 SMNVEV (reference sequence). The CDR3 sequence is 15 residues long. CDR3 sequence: CASSADRVPGTPLHF. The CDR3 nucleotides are TGTGCCAGCAGTGCAGACAGGGTGCCTGGGACACCCCTCCACTTT.

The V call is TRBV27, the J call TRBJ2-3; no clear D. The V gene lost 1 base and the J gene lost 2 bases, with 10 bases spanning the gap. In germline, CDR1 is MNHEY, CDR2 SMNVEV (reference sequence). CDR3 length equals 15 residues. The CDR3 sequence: CASSLLAYLTDTQYF. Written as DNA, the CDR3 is TGTGCCAGCAGTTTATTAGCATACCTCACAGATACGCAGTATTTT.

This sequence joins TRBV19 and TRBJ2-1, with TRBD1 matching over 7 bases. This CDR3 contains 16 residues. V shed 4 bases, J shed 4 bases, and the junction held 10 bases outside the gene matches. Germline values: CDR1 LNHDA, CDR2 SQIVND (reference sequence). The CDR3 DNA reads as TGTGCCAGTAGTACTGGGACAGCTCCTACGTACAATGAGCAGTTCTTC. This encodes CASSTGTAPTYNEQFF. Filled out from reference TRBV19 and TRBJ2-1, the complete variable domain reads DGGITQSPKYLFRKEGQNVTLSCEQNLNHDAMYWYRQDPGQGLRLIYYSQIVNDFQKGDIAEGYSVSREKKESFPLTVTSAQKNPTAFYLCASSTGTAPTYNEQFFGPGTRLTVL.

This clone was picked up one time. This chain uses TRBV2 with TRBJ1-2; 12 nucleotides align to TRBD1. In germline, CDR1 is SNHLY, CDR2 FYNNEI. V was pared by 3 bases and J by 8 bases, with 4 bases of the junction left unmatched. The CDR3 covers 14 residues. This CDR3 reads CASSEGDRGPGYTF. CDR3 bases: TGTGCCAGCAGTGAGGGGGACAGGGGGCCGGGCTACACCTTC.

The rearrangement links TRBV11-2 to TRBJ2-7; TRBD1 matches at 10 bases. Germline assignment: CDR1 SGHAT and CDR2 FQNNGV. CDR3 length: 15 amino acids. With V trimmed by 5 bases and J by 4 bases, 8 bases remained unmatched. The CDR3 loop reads CASSLGGQGSYEQYF. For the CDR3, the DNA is TGTGCCAGCAGCCTCGGGGGACAGGGGAGTTACGAGCAGTACTTC.

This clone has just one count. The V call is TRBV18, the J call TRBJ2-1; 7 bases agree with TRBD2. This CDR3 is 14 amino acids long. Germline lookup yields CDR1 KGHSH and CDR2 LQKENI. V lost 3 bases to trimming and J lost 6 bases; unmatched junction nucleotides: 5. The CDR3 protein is CASSPKPGGNEQFF. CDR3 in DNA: TGTGCCAGCTCACCTAAGCCGGGGGGCAATGAGCAGTTCTTC.

The CDR3 DNA sequence: TGTGCCAGCAGCCAACTGACAGGGTCCTACGAGCAGTACTTC. Translating it yields CASSQLTGSYEQYF. The J gene is TRBJ2-7, the V gene TRBV4-2; 7 bases are a match to TRBD1. The CDR3 sequence is 14 residues long. The germline V gene has CDR1 LGHNA and CDR2 YNFKEQ. V trimming: 2 bases; J trimming: 1 base; junction bases outside the gene matches: 2.

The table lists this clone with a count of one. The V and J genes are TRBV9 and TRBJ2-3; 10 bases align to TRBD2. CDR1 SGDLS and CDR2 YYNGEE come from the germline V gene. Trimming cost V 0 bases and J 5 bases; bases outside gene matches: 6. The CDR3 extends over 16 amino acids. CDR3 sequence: CASSVVSGGAIDTQYF. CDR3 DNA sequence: TGTGCCAGCAGCGTAGTAAGCGGGGGGGCCATAGATACGCAGTATTTT.